This TCR beta chain stems from a study of OX40 agonist ivuxolimab in advanced cancers. Looking at the study overall: Recorded diagnoses for dose-escalation patients were hepatocellular carcinoma, melanoma, renal cell or head and neck cancer. Earlier anti-PD-1, anti-PD-L1 or anti-CTLA-4 therapy was permitted; under 50% had received some. One patient with hepatocellular carcinoma and two with cutaneous melanoma, three in all, had partial responses.

TCRdb's table, derived via immunoSEQ multiplex PCR, lists solely in-frame clones and lacks some. This table has some 62,000 clones, more than 90% appearing once. V gave up 0 bases and J gave up 0 bases, with 3 bases separating them. This CDR3 region has 14 residues. In germline, CDR1 is SEHNR, CDR2 FQNEAQ (reference sequence). This specimen consisted of CD4+ or CD8+ T cells sorted from blood, obtained in a trial of the OX40 agonist ivuxolimab. The rearrangement joins TRBV7-9 to TRBJ2-1, with D hard to call. The source is an adult with an advanced solid tumor such as melanoma, head and neck, liver or kidney cancer. The DNA for the CDR3 is TGTGCCAGCAGCTTAGCGAGCTCCTACAATGAGCAGTTCTTC. It codes for CASSLASSYNEQFF.